Given below is one T cell receptor (beta chain) in context. This record belongs to a study of blood T cells in healthy people across ages. The V gene lost 3 bases and the J gene lost 2 bases, with 14 bases spanning the gap. Per the germline V gene, CDR1 is ENHRY and CDR2 is SYGVKD. There are 15 residues in the CDR3. Approximately 9.4 milliliters was the volume of peripheral blood drawn from each donor. It was with a sample-barcoded 5' primer and a J-beta primer mix that a second PCR of roughly 7 to 12 cycles was run. Sequencing yielded, for each sample, at least 2.5 million paired-end reads carrying CDR3. Via MiXCR, TCRdb re-called the 5' RACE reads, giving one row per CDR3 protein. The profile shows 1.2 million to 1.5 million distinct CDR3 sequences, 55% to 75% of them singletons.

The source material was blood. J is TRBJ2-7 and V is TRBV10-3, with a possible D match to TRBD2 (6 bases). The TCR sequence derives from a man between 18 and 35 years old in good health. This chain's CDR3 is CAISDPLASPYEQYF. CDR3 DNA sequence: TGTGCCATCAGTGATCCTCTAGCGAGCCCCTACGAGCAGTACTTC.